The text below deals with one T cell receptor beta chain. The sample comes from a study of blood T cell repertoires in COVID-19. V shed 2 bases, J shed 1 base, and the junction held 5 bases outside the gene matches. The V gene's germline CDR1 is SGHRS and CDR2 YFSETQ. The CDR3 has 16 residues. As handled by the study authors: For nucleated cells, counts were estimated from reference gene primer amplification. The assay was immunoSEQ multiplex PCR, and TCRdb's table has in-frame clones only and misses some. V and J calls and clone size are copied from that table; D and trimming were computed from the DNA. The sample contains about 210,000 clones, roughly 90% of which appear only once.

Sequences were obtained from peripheral blood. The rearrangement joins TRBV5-1 to TRBJ2-2; 7 positions match TRBD2. The sequence came from a middle-aged woman with acute or convalescent COVID-19. The CDR3 DNA reads TGCGCCAGCAGCTTTTCCGCGGGGGTGAACACCGGGGAGCTGTTTTTT. Protein: CASSFSAGVNTGELFF. Full variable domain (outside the CDR3, taken from reference TRBV5-1 and TRBJ2-2): KAGVTQTPRYLIKTRGQQVTLSCSPISGHRSVSWYQQTPGQGLQFLFEYFSETQRNKGNFPGRFSGRQFSNSRSEMNVSTLELGDSALYLCASSFSAGVNTGELFFGEGSRLTVL.